This is a list of T cell receptor beta chains from one sample in a study of cytomegalovirus exposure and HLA in healthy donors. Generated by immunoSEQ multiplex PCR, the TCRdb table keeps only in-frame clones and is missing some. Among 140,000 or so clones listed, 70% to 90% were seen once. Material: PBMCs. The receptors originated from a woman aged 40 to 55 in good health and CMV-seropositive. Both conserved end residues are part of each CDR3. A D gene is named only where the DNA matches it firmly. Only part of the rows carry a size: once, few, many, or a class if the clone is expanded.

j_gene | v_gene | abundance | len | d_gene | CDR3aa | CDR3nt
TRBJ2-3 | TRBV28 | NA | 17 | TRBD2 | CASSLWTSGTNTDTQYF | TGTGCCAGCAGTTTATGGACTAGCGGGACCAACACAGATACGCAGTATTTT
TRBJ2-7 | TRBV5-1 | NA | 15 | TRBD1 | CASSFNRDRAGEQYF | TGCGCCAGCAGCTTTAACCGGGACAGGGCCGGTGAGCAGTACTTC
TRBJ2-1 | TRBV14 | once | 15 | TRBD1 | CASSQWGQGLNEQFF | TGTGCCAGCAGCCAGTGGGGACAGGGGCTAAATGAGCAGTTCTTC
TRBJ2-1 | TRBV5-1 | NA | 15 | NA | CASSRGAPAPNEQFF | TGCGCCAGCAGCCGTGGGGCCCCCGCCCCCAATGAGCAGTTCTTC
TRBJ1-3 | TRBV7-2 | NA | 14 | NA | CASSPAGGGNTIYF | TGTGCCAGCAGCCCTGCCGGGGGTGGAAACACCATATATTTT
TRBJ2-1 | TRBV9 | NA | 15 | NA | CASSVGGNSYNEQFF | TGTGCCAGCAGCGTAGGAGGCAACTCCTACAATGAGCAGTTCTTC
TRBJ2-7 | TRBV4-1 | few | 15 | TRBD2 | CASSPTSGVTYEQYF | TGCGCCAGCAGCCCCACTAGCGGGGTCACCTACGAGCAGTACTTC
TRBJ2-1 | TRBV5-1 | NA | 17 | TRBD2 | CASSSDPGLAGGHEQFF | TGCGCCAGCAGCTCGGACCCGGGACTAGCGGGGGGGCATGAGCAGTTCTTC
TRBJ1-1 | TRBV6-1 | NA | 14 | NA | CASSPDRTSTEAFF | TGTGCCAGCAGTCCAGACAGGACCTCCACTGAAGCTTTCTTT
TRBJ1-5 | TRBV6-1 | NA | 12 | TRBD1 | CATRQGDQPQHF | TGTGCCACCCGGCAGGGGGATCAGCCCCAGCATTTT
TRBJ2-7 | TRBV6-1 | few | 13 | NA | CASTSRRSYEQYF | TGTGCCAGCACATCGCGCCGATCCTACGAGCAGTACTTC
TRBJ2-7 | TRBV28 | NA | 13 | NA | CASSPGGSYEQYF | TGTGCCAGCAGCCCCGGCGGGTCCTACGAGCAGTACTTC
TRBJ2-1 | TRBV15 | NA | 16 | TRBD2 | CATSRGGGAISSEQFF | TGTGCCACCAGCAGGGGCGGGGGGGCGATTAGTAGTGAGCAGTTCTTC
TRBJ2-2 | TRBV19 | NA | 15 | NA | CASKLDSMNAGELFF | TGTGCCAGTAAGCTGGACAGCATGAACGCCGGGGAGCTGTTTTTT
TRBJ2-6 | TRBV28 | NA | 12 | NA | CASHSGANVLTF | TGTGCCAGCCACTCTGGGGCCAACGTCCTGACTTTC
TRBJ2-5 | TRBV2 | NA | 12 | NA | CASSLIQETQYF | TGTGCCAGCAGTCTTATACAAGAGACCCAGTACTTC
TRBJ2-1 | TRBV4-1 | NA | 15 | NA | CASSQEKLPAGEQFF | TGCGCCAGCAGCCAAGAAAAACTTCCCGCGGGTGAGCAGTTCTTC
TRBJ2-7 | TRBV5-4 | NA | 14 | TRBD1 | CASSWDRGGYEQYF | TGTGCCAGCAGCTGGGACAGGGGGGGCTACGAGCAGTACTTC
TRBJ1-1 | TRBV18 | NA | 13 | NA | CASSPPEGVKAFF | TGTGCCAGCTCACCACCAGAGGGGGTGAAAGCTTTCTTT
TRBJ1-1 | TRBV6-5 | NA | 15 | TRBD1 | CASREWGQANTEAFF | TGTGCCAGCAGGGAATGGGGACAGGCAAACACTGAAGCTTTCTTT
TRBJ2-1 | TRBV5-4 | NA | 20 | TRBD2 | CASSLPRTSGRARDYNEQFF | TGTGCCAGCAGCTTGCCCCGGACTAGCGGGAGGGCTCGAGACTACAATGAGCAGTTCTTC
TRBJ1-6 | TRBV9 | NA | 15 | TRBD1 | CASSVGQGGYSPLHF | TGTGCCAGCAGCGTAGGGCAGGGGGGATACTCACCCCTCCACTTT
TRBJ2-2 | TRBV5-6 | NA | 16 | NA | CASSPEGDTNTGELFF | TGTGCCAGCAGCCCCGAGGGGGACACCAACACCGGGGAGCTGTTTTTT
TRBJ2-3 | TRBV5-1 | NA | 18 | TRBD2 | CASRPERGGVSGTDTQYF | TGCGCCAGCAGGCCTGAGCGGGGGGGCGTCAGCGGCACAGATACGCAGTATTTT
TRBJ1-2 | TRBV5-1 | few | 15 | NA | CASSLSGGTNYGYTF | TGCGCCAGCAGCCTGTCGGGGGGGACTAACTATGGCTACACCTTC
TRBJ1-2 | TRBV4-3 | NA | 15 | NA | CASSPTHSSNYGYTF | TGCGCCAGCAGCCCTACCCACAGTTCTAACTATGGCTACACCTTC
TRBJ1-1 | TRBV4-1 | once | 13 | TRBD1 | CASSRQGIAEAFF | TGCGCCAGCAGCCGACAGGGTATCGCTGAAGCTTTCTTT
TRBJ2-7 | TRBV2 | NA | 16 | TRBD2 | CASSDFSSGGLGEQYF | TGTGCCAGCAGTGATTTTAGCTCGGGGGGATTGGGCGAGCAGTACTTC
TRBJ1-4 | TRBV7-6 | NA | 19 | TRBD1 | CASSPGTGGVRTLNEKLFF | TGTGCCAGCAGTCCCGGGACAGGGGGCGTCAGAACCCTTAATGAAAAACTGTTTTTT